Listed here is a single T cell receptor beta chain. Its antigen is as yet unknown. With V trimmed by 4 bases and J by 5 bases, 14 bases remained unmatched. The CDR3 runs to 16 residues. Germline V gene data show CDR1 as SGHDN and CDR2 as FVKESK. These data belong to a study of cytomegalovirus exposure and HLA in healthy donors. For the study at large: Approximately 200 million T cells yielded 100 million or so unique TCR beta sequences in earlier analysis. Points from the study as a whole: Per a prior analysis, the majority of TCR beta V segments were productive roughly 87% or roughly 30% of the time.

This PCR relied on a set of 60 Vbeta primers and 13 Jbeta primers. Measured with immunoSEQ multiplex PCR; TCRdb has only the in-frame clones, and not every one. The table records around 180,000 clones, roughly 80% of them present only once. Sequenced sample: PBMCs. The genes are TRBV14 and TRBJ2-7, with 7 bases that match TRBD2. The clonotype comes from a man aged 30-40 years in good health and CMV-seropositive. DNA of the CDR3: TGTGCCAGCAGCCCCAGAGGCGCTAGCGGTCGCCACGAGCAGTACTTC. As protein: CASSPRGASGRHEQYF.